This TCR beta chain was profiled in a study of type 1 regulatory T cells. Points from the study as a whole: Type 1 regulatory T cells had a more restricted TCR repertoire than non-type 1 regulatory T cells.

On this clonotype itself: Its target is not known.

Via MiXCR, TCRdb re-called the reads, giving one row per CDR3 protein. The sample consists of 60,000 to 75,000 distinct CDR3 sequences, around 21% of them appearing once. Germline values: CDR1 MNHNS, CDR2 SASEGT. The CDR3 loop spans 13 amino acids. V lost 7 bases, J lost 0 bases, and 7 bases lay in between. The rearrangement joins TRBV6-1 to TRBJ2-1; D is uncertain. This TCR was sampled from a human donor in good health. Sequencing was performed on cultured type 1 regulatory T (Tr1) cells, either the whole culture or a sorted fraction (not recorded which). CDR3 region: CASIRDSYNEQFF. Written as DNA, the CDR3 is TGTGCCAGCATCCGAGACTCCTACAATGAGCAGTTCTTC.